The 8 T cell receptor beta chains presented below share a single source sample, sequenced in a study of T cell responses to AZD1222 COVID-19 vaccine. This table comes from immunoSEQ multiplex PCR, and its TCRdb copy is limited to in-frame clones, with some not included. Of 100,000 to 150,000 clones listed, approximately 90% are singletons. The starting material was peripheral blood, obtained 28 days after the second AZD1222 dose. The receptors were sampled from an adult who received the AZD1222 COVID-19 vaccine.

This chain uses TRBV27 with TRBJ1-5, with a weak D call TRBD1 (6 bases). The V gene's germline CDR1 is MNHEY and CDR2 SMNVEV (reference sequence). The CDR3 is made up of 14 amino acids. Trimming removed 4 bases at V and 1 base at J, with 8 bases between. The CDR3 nucleotides are TGTGCCAGCAGTTCACAGGGAAGCAATCAGCCCCAGCATTTT. Residues: CASSSQGSNQPQHF.

V is TRBV2 and J is TRBJ1-1; D unresolved. This CDR3 region has 12 residues. CDR1 is SNHLY and CDR2 is FYNNEI in the germline V gene. V shed 11 bases and J shed 4 bases, with 14 bases lying between them. Here the CDR3 reads CAEIGAATEAFF. Written as DNA, the CDR3 is TGTGCCGAGATAGGAGCCGCCACTGAAGCTTTCTTT.

The V gene is TRBV10-3, the J gene TRBJ1-4; TRBD1 matches 7 bases. CDR1 and CDR2 from the germline V gene are ENHRY and SYGVKD. The CDR3 is 14 amino acids. With 3 bases clipped from V and 7 bases from J, the junction kept 5 bases outside the gene matches. The CDR3 nucleotides are TGTGCCATCAGTGACGCAGGGGGAAGTGAAAAACTGTTTTTT. Translating gives CAISDAGGSEKLFF.

The sample holds one count of this clone. The chain employs TRBV7-2 and TRBJ2-5, with D perhaps given as TRBD1 or TRBD2 (5 bases each). Germline V CDR1 and CDR2: SGHTA, FQGNSA. The V gene lost 1 base and the J gene lost 5 bases, with 23 bases spanning the gap. The CDR3 has 18 residues. In DNA form, the CDR3 reads TGTGCCAGCAGCTTAGGAGTAGTGCTAGTGGGGGTGGGGGAGACCCAGTACTTC. This translates into CASSLGVVLVGVGETQYF.

This chain joins TRBV6-1 and TRBJ1-6; D remains unclear. Per germline, CDR1 MNHNS and CDR2 SASEGT. There are 17 residues in the CDR3. The germline V and J ends were trimmed by 2 bases and 0 bases, with 11 bases remaining between them. The CDR3 here is CASSEFGLISYNSPLHF. CDR3 sequence (DNA): TGTGCCAGCAGTGAATTCGGATTGATCTCCTATAATTCACCCCTCCACTTT.

The J gene is TRBJ1-4, the V gene TRBV7-9; possibly TRBD1 for D (5 bases). Trimming removed 5 bases from V and 5 bases from J, with 15 bases in between. The length of the CDR3 is 15 residues. CDR1 is SEHNR, CDR2 FQNEAQ, per germline (reference sequence). The CDR3 spells CASSPRTGTNEKLFF. CDR3 DNA sequence: TGTGCCAGCAGCCCCCGGACGGGGACGAATGAAAAACTGTTTTTT.

This chain joins TRBV5-4 and TRBJ1-1, with D maybe TRBD1 (6 bases). The germline CDR1 and CDR2 sequences are SGHNT and YYREEE (reference sequence). The CDR3 spans 12 residues. V lost 4 bases, J lost 7 bases, and 11 bases lay in between. In DNA, the CDR3 is TGTGCCAGCAGCGTCAGACAGGATGAAGCTTTCTTT. This codes for CASSVRQDEAFF.

The chain is built from TRBV5-1 and TRBJ1-2; D is ambiguous. V was cut by 4 bases and J by 3 bases, with 13 bases left in between. Germline CDR1 SGHRS, CDR2 YFSETQ. This CDR3 region has 14 residues. DNA of the CDR3: TGCGCCAGCAGCCCGGCGACGGACTACTATGGCTACACCTTC. Its protein product is CASSPATDYYGYTF.